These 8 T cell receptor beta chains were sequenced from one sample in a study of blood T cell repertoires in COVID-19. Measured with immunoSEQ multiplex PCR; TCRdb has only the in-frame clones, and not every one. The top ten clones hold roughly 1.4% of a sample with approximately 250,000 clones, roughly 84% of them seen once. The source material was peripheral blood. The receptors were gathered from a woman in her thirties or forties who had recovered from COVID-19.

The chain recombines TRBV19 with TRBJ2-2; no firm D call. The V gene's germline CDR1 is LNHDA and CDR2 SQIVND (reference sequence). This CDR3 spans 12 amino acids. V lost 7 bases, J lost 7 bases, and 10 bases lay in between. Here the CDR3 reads CASNRMGGELFF. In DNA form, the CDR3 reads TGTGCCAGTAACAGAATGGGCGGGGAGCTGTTTTTT. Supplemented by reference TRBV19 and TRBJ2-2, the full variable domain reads DGGITQSPKYLFRKEGQNVTLSCEQNLNHDAMYWYRQDPGQGLRLIYYSQIVNDFQKGDIAEGYSVSREKKESFPLTVTSAQKNPTAFYLCASNRMGGELFFGEGSRLTVL.

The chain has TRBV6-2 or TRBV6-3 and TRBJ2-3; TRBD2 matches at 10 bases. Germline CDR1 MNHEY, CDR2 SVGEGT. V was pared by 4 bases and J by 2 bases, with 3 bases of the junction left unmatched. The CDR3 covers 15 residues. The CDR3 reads CASSLLAGLTDTQYF. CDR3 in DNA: TGTGCCAGCAGTTTACTAGCGGGACTCACAGATACGCAGTATTTT.

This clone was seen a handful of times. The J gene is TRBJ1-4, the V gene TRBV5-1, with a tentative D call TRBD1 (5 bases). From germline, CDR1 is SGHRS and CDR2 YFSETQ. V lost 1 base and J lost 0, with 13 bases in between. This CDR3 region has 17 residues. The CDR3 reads CASSLTAGPATNEKLFF. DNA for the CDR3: TGCGCCAGCAGCTTGACTGCAGGGCCAGCAACTAATGAAAAACTGTTTTTT.

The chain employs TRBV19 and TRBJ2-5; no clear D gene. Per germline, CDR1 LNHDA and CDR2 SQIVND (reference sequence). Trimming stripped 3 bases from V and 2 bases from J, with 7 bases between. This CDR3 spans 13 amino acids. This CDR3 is CASSMARQETQYF. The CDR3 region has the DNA TGTGCCAGTAGTATGGCCAGACAAGAGACCCAGTACTTC.

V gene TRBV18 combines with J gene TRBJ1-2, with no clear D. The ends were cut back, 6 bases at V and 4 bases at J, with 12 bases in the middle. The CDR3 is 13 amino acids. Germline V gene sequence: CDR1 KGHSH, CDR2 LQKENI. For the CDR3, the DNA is TGTGCCAGCTCTCCTGACACATCCTATGGCTACACCTTC. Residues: CASSPDTSYGYTF.

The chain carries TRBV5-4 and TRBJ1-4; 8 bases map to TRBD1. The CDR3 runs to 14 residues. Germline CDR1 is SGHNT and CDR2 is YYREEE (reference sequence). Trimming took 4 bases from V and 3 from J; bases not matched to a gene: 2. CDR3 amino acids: CASSRTGPNEKLFF. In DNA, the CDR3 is TGTGCCAGCAGCCGGACAGGGCCTAATGAAAAACTGTTTTTT. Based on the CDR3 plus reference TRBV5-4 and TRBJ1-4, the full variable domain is ETGVTQSPTHLIKTRGQQVTLRCSSQSGHNTVSWYQQALGQGPQFIFQYYREEENGRGNFPPRFSGLQFPNYSSELNVNALELDDSALYLCASSRTGPNEKLFFGSGTQLSVL.

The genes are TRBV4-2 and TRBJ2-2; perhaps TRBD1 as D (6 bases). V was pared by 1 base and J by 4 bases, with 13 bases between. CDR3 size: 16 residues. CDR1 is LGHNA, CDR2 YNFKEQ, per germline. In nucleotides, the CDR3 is TGTGCCAGCAGCCAAGGTGGGGGCGCGTCCACCGGGGAGCTGTTTTTT. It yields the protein CASSQGGGASTGELFF.

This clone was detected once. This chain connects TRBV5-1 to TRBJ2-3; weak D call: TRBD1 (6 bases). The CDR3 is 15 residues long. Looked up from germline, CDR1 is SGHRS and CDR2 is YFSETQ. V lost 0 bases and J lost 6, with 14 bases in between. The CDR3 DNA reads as TGCGCCAGCAGCTTGGCCTCTGGGGGCCCGGATACGCAGTATTTT. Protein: CASSLASGGPDTQYF.